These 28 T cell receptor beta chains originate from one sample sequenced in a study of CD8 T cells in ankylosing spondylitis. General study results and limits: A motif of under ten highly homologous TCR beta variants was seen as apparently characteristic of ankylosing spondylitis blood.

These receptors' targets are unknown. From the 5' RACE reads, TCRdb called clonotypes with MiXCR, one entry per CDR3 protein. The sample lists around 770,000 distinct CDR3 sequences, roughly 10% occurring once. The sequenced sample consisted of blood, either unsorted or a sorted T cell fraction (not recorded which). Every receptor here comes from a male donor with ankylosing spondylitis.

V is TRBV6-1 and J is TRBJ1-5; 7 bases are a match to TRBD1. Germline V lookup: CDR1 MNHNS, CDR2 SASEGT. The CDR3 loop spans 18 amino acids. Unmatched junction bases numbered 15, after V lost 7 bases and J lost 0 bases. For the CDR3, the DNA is TGTGCCAGCATCTTCTCGCAGGACAGGCGATATAGCAATCAGCCCCAGCATTTT. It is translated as CASIFSQDRRYSNQPQHF.

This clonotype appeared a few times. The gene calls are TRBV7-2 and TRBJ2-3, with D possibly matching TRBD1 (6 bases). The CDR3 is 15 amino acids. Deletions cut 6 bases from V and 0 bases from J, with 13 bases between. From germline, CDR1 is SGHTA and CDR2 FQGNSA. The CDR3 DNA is TGTGCCAGCAGGTTCACAGGGCCCAGCACAGATACGCAGTATTTT. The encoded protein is CASRFTGPSTDTQYF.

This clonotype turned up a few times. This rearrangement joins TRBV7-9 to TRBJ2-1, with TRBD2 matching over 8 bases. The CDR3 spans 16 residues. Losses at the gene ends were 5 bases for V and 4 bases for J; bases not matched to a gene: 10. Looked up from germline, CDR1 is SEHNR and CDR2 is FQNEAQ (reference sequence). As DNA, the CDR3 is TGTGCCAGCAGCCGAGGGTCAGCGGGAGCTTACAATGAGCAGTTCTTC. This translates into CASSRGSAGAYNEQFF.

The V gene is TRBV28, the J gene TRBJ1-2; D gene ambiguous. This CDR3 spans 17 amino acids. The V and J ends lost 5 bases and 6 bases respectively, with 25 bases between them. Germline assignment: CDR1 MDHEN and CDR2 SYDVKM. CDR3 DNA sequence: TGTGCCAGCAGTCGAGTGACGGATATCCCTTATTGGGATGGCTACACCTTC. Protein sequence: CASSRVTDIPYWDGYTF.

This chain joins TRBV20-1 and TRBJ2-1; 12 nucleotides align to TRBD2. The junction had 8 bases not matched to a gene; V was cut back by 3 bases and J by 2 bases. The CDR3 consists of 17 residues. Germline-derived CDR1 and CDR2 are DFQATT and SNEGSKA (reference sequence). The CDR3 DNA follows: TGCAGTGCTAGGGACTCTGGACTAGCGGGGACCTACAATGAGCAGTTCTTC. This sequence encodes CSARDSGLAGTYNEQFF.

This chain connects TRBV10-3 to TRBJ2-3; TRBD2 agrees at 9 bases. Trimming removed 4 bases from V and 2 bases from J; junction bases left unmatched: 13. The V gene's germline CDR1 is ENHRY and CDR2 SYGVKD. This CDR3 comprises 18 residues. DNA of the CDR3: TGTGCCATCAGTGTTAGCGGGAGAACGAGACAGACCACAGATACGCAGTATTTT. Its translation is CAISVSGRTRQTTDTQYF.

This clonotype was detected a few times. The CDR3 DNA reads as TGCGCCAGCAGCCAAGTGGGGAGTAACACAGATACGCAGTATTTT. Residues: CASSQVGSNTDTQYF. The chain uses TRBV4-1 and TRBJ2-3; D may be TRBD2 (5 bases). V lost 1 base, J lost 2 bases, and 10 bases lay in between. The CDR3 covers 15 residues. Looked up from germline, CDR1 is MGHRA and CDR2 is YSYEKL.

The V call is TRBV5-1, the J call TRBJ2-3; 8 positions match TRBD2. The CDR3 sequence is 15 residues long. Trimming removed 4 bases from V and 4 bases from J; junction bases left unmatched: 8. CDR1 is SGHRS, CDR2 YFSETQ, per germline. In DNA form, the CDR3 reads TGCGCCAGCAGCACCCCGGGACTAGAGTCAGATACGCAGTATTTT. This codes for CASSTPGLESDTQYF.

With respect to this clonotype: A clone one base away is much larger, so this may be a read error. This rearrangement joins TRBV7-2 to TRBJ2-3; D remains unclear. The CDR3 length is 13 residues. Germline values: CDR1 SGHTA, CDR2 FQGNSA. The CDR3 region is CASSLGDADTQSF. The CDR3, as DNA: TGTGCCAGCAGCTTAGGAGATGCAGATACGCAGTCTTTT.

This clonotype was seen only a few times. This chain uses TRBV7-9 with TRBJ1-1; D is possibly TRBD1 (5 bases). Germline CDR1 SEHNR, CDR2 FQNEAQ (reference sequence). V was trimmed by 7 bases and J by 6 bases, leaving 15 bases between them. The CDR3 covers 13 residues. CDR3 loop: CASTQDRFAEAFF. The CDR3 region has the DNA TGTGCCAGCACCCAAGACAGATTCGCTGAAGCTTTCTTT.

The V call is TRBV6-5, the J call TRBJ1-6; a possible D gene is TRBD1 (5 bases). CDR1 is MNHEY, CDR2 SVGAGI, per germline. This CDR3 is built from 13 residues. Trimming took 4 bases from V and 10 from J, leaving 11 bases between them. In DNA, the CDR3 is TGTGCCAGCAGTTCCCGACAGATCTCACCCCTCCACTTT. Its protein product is CASSSRQISPLHF.

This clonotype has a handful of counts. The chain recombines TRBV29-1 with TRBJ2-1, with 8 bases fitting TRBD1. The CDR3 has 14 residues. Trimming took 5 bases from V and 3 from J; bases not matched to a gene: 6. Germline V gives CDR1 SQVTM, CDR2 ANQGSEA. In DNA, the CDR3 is TGCAGCGTTCAGGACAGGGCTCGCTACAATGAGCAGTTCTTC. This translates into CSVQDRARYNEQFF.

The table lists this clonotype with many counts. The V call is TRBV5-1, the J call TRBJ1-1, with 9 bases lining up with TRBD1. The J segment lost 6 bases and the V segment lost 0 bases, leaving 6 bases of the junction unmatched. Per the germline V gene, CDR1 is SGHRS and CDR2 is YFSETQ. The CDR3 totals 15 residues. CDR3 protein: CASSLDRGRGAEAFF. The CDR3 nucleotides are TGCGCCAGCAGCTTGGACAGGGGGCGGGGTGCTGAAGCTTTCTTT. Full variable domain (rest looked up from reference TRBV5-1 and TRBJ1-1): KAGVTQTPRYLIKTRGQQVTLSCSPISGHRSVSWYQQTPGQGLQFLFEYFSETQRNKGNFPGRFSGRQFSNSRSEMNVSTLELGDSALYLCASSLDRGRGAEAFFGQGTRLTVV.

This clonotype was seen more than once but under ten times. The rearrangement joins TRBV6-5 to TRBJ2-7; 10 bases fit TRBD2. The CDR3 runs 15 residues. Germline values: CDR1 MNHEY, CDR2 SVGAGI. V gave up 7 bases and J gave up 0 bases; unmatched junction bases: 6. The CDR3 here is CASTLLAGNSYEQYF. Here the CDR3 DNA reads TGTGCCAGCACCTTACTAGCGGGGAACTCCTACGAGCAGTACTTC.

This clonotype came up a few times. CDR3 DNA: TGTGCCAGCAGTTATCCCAGCGGGCCTACCTACGAGCAGTACTTC. Protein sequence: CASSYPSGPTYEQYF. This sequence joins TRBV6-5 and TRBJ2-7, with D tentatively TRBD2 (6 bases). CDR1 and CDR2 from the germline V gene are MNHEY and SVGAGI. Trimming stripped 3 bases from V and 2 bases from J, with 14 bases between. This CDR3 spans 15 amino acids.

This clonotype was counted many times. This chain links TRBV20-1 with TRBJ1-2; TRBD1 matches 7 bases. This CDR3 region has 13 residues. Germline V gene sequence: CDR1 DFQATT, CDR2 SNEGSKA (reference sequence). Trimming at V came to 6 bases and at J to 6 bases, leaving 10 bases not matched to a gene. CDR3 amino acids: CSADPDRDNGYTF. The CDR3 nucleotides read TGCAGTGCGGATCCAGACAGGGATAATGGCTACACCTTC.

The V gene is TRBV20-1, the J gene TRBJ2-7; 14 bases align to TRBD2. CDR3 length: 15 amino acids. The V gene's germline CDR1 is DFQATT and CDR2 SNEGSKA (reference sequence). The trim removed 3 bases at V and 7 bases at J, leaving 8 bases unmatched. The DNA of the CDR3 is TGCAGTGCTAGGGGACTAGCGGGGGACCCTTTGGAGCAGTACTTC. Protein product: CSARGLAGDPLEQYF.

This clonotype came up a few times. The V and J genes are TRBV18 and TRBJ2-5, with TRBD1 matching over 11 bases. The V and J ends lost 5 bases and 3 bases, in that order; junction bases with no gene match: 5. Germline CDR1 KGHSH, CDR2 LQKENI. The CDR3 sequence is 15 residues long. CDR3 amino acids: CASSAGTGGEETQYF. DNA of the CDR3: TGTGCCAGCTCAGCCGGGACAGGGGGTGAAGAGACCCAGTACTTC.

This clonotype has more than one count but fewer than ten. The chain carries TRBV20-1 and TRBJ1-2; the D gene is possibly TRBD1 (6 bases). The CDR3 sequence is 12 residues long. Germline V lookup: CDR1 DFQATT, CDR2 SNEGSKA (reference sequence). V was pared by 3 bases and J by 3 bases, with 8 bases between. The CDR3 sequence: CSARDSDYGYTF. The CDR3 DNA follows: TGCAGTGCTAGGGACAGCGACTATGGCTACACCTTC.

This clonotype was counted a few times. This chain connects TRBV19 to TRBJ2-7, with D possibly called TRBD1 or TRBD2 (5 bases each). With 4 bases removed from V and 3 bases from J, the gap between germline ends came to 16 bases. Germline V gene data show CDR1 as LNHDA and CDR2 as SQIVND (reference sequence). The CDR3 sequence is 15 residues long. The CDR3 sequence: CASSRTGRVDYEQYF. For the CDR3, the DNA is TGTGCCAGTAGTAGGACTGGCAGGGTTGACTACGAGCAGTACTTC.

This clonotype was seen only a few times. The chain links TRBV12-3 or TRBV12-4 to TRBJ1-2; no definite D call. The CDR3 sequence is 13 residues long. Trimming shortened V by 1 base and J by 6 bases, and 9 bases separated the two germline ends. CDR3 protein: CASSLGLANGYTF. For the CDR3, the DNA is TGTGCCAGCAGTTTAGGGTTGGCCAATGGCTACACCTTC.

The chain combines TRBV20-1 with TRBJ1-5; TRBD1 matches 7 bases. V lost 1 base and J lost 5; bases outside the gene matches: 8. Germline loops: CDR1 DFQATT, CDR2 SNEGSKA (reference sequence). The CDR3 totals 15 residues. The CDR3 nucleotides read TGCAGTGCTAGAGCAGGACAGGCGGGGGATCAGCCCCAGCATTTT. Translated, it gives CSARAGQAGDQPQHF.

The CDR3: CASSSQINQPQHF. DNA of the CDR3: TGTGCCAGCAGTTCCCAGATAAATCAGCCCCAGCATTTT. V gene TRBV12-3 or TRBV12-4 combines with J gene TRBJ1-5; D is ambiguous. V shed 4 bases and J shed 4 bases, with 8 bases lying between them. There are 13 residues in the CDR3.

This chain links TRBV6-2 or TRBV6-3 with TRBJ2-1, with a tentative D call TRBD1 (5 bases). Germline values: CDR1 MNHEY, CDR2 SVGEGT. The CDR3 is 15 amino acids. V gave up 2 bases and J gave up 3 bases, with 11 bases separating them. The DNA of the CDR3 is TGTGCCAGCAGTTACGAGGTACAGGTCTACAATGAGCAGTTCTTC. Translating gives CASSYEVQVYNEQFF.

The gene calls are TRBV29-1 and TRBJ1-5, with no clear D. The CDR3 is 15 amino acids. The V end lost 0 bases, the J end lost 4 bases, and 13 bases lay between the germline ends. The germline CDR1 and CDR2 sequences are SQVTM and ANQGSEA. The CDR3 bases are TGCAGCGTTGAAGATCACCGGGTTCGGAATCAGCCCCAGCATTTT. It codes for CSVEDHRVRNQPQHF.

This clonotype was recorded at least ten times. As DNA, the CDR3 is TGCAGTGCTTCCCCGTTGTCAAATCAGCCCCAGCATTTT. It translates to CSASPLSNQPQHF. The chain couples TRBV20-1 to TRBJ1-5; D not resolved. CDR3 length: 13 amino acids. Germline V lookup: CDR1 DFQATT, CDR2 SNEGSKA (reference sequence). With 5 bases removed from V and 4 bases from J, the gap between germline ends came to 12 bases.

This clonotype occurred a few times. CDR3 nucleotides: TGTGCCAGCAGCTTAGAACCAGCGGGGGGTGACAATGAGCAGTTCTTC. This encodes CASSLEPAGGDNEQFF. V is TRBV7-6 and J is TRBJ2-1, with 9 bases aligning to TRBD2. V gave up 1 base and J gave up 5 bases; unmatched junction bases: 6. Germline V gene lookup returns CDR1 SGHVS and CDR2 FNYEAQ. This CDR3 contains 16 residues.

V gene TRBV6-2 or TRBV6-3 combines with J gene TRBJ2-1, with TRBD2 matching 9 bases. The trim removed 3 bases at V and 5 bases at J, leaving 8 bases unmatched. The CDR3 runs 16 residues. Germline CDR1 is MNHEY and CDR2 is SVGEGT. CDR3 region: CASSYRSSGDNNEQFF. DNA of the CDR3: TGTGCCAGCAGTTATAGGTCTAGCGGGGATAACAATGAGCAGTTCTTC.